The 22 T cell receptor beta chains below were found in one sample sequenced in a study of human T cells and chemical hapten exposure. Described time point: pre-sensitization, week 0. The treatment: therapeutic diphenylcyclopropenone sensitization with weekly scalp DPC. TCRdb re-analysed the RACE reads in MiXCR, keeping a single row per CDR3 protein. The sample contains 250,000 or so distinct CDR3 sequences, approximately 8.6% of which appear only once. The material sequenced was whole blood, taken in connection with sensitization to the hapten diphenylcyclopropenone (DPC). Receptors originate from a woman aged 40 to 49 with alopecia areata. Some clones in this sample may be carry-over from other donors' samples.

This clonotype came up a few times. The chain has TRBV27 and TRBJ2-3, with unresolved D. CDR1 and CDR2 (germline): MNHEY, SMNVEV (reference sequence). This CDR3 region has 13 residues. V lost 6 bases and J 3 bases, leaving 10 bases between the germline ends. Written as DNA, the CDR3 is TGTGCCAGCAGGTCTGGGCAGACAGATACGCAGTATTTT. It yields the protein CASRSGQTDTQYF.

This chain joins TRBV4-2 and TRBJ2-7; the match to TRBD2 covers 9 bases. Trimming removed 1 base from V and 2 bases from J; junction bases left unmatched: 3. CDR3 size: 15 residues. CDR1 is LGHNA and CDR2 is YNFKEQ in the germline V gene. The DNA for the CDR3 is TGTGCCAGCAGCCAAGTTATAGCGGGAGCCTACGAGCAGTACTTC. Its translation is CASSQVIAGAYEQYF.

Here the CDR3 DNA reads TGCGCCAGCAGCCAAGATATTGTCCGGGGGATTACTAGCACAGATACGCAGTATTTT. This gives the protein CASSQDIVRGITSTDTQYF. This chain uses TRBV4-3 with TRBJ2-3; D perhaps matches TRBD2 (6 bases). CDR3 length equals 19 residues. Germline V gene lookup returns CDR1 LGHNA and CDR2 YSLEER. Trimming shortened V by 0 bases and J by 0 bases, and 19 bases separated the two germline ends.

This clonotype was observed a few times. The chain is built from TRBV5-1 and TRBJ2-1; the match to TRBD2 covers 11 bases. The V segment lost 4 bases and the J segment 3 bases; nucleotides outside the gene matches: 6. CDR3 size: 16 residues. Germline CDR1 is SGHRS and CDR2 is YFSETQ. The DNA for the CDR3 is TGCGCCAGCAGCGATGCAACTAGCGGGAGCTACAATGAGCAGTTCTTC. Protein sequence: CASSDATSGSYNEQFF.

This clonotype occurred a few times. This sequence joins TRBV6-5 and TRBJ2-2; TRBD2 matches 13 bases. After removal of 3 bases from V and 6 bases from J, the junction contained 10 bases not matched to a gene. Germline V gene lookup returns CDR1 MNHEY and CDR2 SVGAGI. The CDR3 has 18 residues. CDR3 loop: CASSYSWGLAGSPGELFF. The CDR3 nucleotides read TGTGCCAGCAGTTATTCATGGGGACTAGCGGGATCCCCCGGGGAGCTGTTTTTT.

The J gene is TRBJ1-5, the V gene TRBV7-2; 7 bases align to TRBD1. Germline values: CDR1 SGHTA, CDR2 FQGNSA. V was pared by 0 bases and J by 7 bases, with 6 bases of the junction left unmatched. CDR3 length equals 15 residues. The CDR3 nucleotides read TGTGCCAGCAGCTTAGCAGGGGGCTTTAGGCAGCCCCAGCATTTT. Its protein product is CASSLAGGFRQPQHF.

V is TRBV11-2 and J is TRBJ1-1; perhaps TRBD1 as D (5 bases). V was trimmed by 1 base and J by 7 bases, leaving 13 bases between them. CDR3 length: 14 amino acids. Germline CDR1 reads SGHAT; CDR2 reads FQNNGV. The CDR3 here is CASSLGRGQGEAFF. The DNA of the CDR3 is TGTGCCAGCAGCTTAGGAAGGGGTCAGGGTGAAGCTTTCTTT. Drawing the rest from reference TRBV11-2 and TRBJ1-1, the complete variable domain is EAGVAQSPRYKIIEKRQSVAFWCNPISGHATLYWYQQILGQGPKLLIQFQNNGVVDDSQLPKDRFSAERLKGVDSTLKIQPAKLEDSAVYLCASSLGRGQGEAFFGQGTRLTVV.

CDR3 amino acids: CASSPSTGQGGYNEQFF. CDR3 nucleotide sequence: TGTGCCAGCAGCCCCTCAACCGGGCAGGGCGGATACAATGAGCAGTTCTTC. The genes are TRBV7-9 and TRBJ2-1, with D possibly TRBD1 on 5 matching bases. Germline lookup yields CDR1 SEHNR and CDR2 FQNEAQ (reference sequence). The CDR3 runs 17 residues. V was clipped by 5 bases and J by 4 bases, with 21 bases between them.

The chain combines TRBV6-5 with TRBJ1-2; possible D gene TRBD1, 6 bases. The CDR3 covers 16 residues. Per the germline V gene, CDR1 is MNHEY and CDR2 is SVGAGI. Trimming removed 0 bases at V and 0 bases at J, with 11 bases between. For the CDR3, the DNA is TGTGCCAGCAGTTACTCGCAGGGGATCTCTAACTATGGCTACACCTTC. Translated, it gives CASSYSQGISNYGYTF.

Worth noting for this clonotype: Given a much more abundant clone one base away, this may be a read error. The V call is TRBV7-6, the J call TRBJ2-7; the match to TRBD1 covers 8 bases. Germline V gene lookup returns CDR1 SGHVS and CDR2 FNYEAQ. The CDR3 covers 14 residues. The CDR3 region is CANSPKQGVVEQYF. DNA of the CDR3: TGTGCCAACAGCCCCAAACAGGGGGTGGTCGAGCAGTACTTC.

CDR3 nucleotide sequence: TGTGCCAGCTCACCAACAGGACTCGCCAACTACAATGAGCAGTTCTTC. Translation: CASSPTGLANYNEQFF. V and J are TRBV18 and TRBJ2-1, with D possibly being TRBD1 or TRBD2 (5 bases each). Trimming shortened V by 2 bases and J by 3 bases, and 14 bases separated the two germline ends. The CDR3 extends over 16 amino acids. Looked up from germline, CDR1 is KGHSH and CDR2 is LQKENI.

The rearrangement uses TRBV20-1 and TRBJ2-4; D not certain. Deletions cut 0 bases from V and 7 bases from J, with 10 bases between. The CDR3 length is 13 residues. The germline V gene has CDR1 DFQATT and CDR2 SNEGSKA (reference sequence). The CDR3 DNA is TGCAGTGCTAGAGATCTCATGGGGAACATTCAGTACTTC. Its protein product is CSARDLMGNIQYF.

This chain uses TRBV6-1 with TRBJ2-6, with D tentatively TRBD1 (6 bases). The CDR3 loop spans 18 amino acids. In germline, CDR1 is MNHNS, CDR2 SASEGT. V lost 6 bases to trimming and J lost 4 bases, with 22 bases between them. The CDR3 loop reads CASSVGQSTPVGANVLTF. Written as DNA, the CDR3 is TGTGCCAGCAGCGTAGGACAGTCGACTCCGGTGGGGGCCAACGTCCTGACTTTC.

The genes are TRBV12-3 or TRBV12-4 and TRBJ1-1; 8 bases line up with TRBD1. V shed 3 bases, J shed 4 bases, and the junction held 4 bases outside the gene matches. This CDR3 spans 14 amino acids. CDR3 region: CASSFQGAVTEAFF. For the CDR3, the DNA is TGTGCCAGCAGTTTTCAGGGGGCGGTCACTGAAGCTTTCTTT.

This clonotype was counted many times. The chain uses TRBV7-2 and TRBJ1-2; 12 bases line up with TRBD1. V gave up 5 bases and J gave up 5 bases; unmatched junction bases: 3. The germline V gene encodes CDR1 SGHTA and CDR2 FQGNSA. The CDR3 has 14 amino acids. In DNA form, the CDR3 reads TGTGCCAGCAGCCGGGACAGGGGGCCTTATGGCTACACCTTC. Translating gives CASSRDRGPYGYTF.

In this sample, this clonotype turned up many times. The chain links TRBV3-1 to TRBJ1-6; TRBD1 might be the D (6 bases). CDR3 length: 17 amino acids. From germline, CDR1 is LGHDT and CDR2 YNNKEL (reference sequence). Trimming took off 1 base at V and 7 bases at J, with 17 bases between the two ends. The DNA of the CDR3 is TGTGCCAGCAGCCAAGGACTCGCGGGGGCGTGGAATTCACCCCTCCACTTT. Its translation is CASSQGLAGAWNSPLHF.

This clonotype was observed a few times. The DNA of the CDR3 is TGTGCCAGCTCCGACGGACGGTACCAAGAGACCCAGTACTTC. Translating gives CASSDGRYQETQYF. This chain joins TRBV2 and TRBJ2-5; no clear D. The germline V and J ends were trimmed by 8 bases and 0 bases, with 13 bases remaining between them. Germline lookup yields CDR1 SNHLY and CDR2 FYNNEI. The CDR3 totals 14 residues.

The chain is built from TRBV7-2 and TRBJ1-1; a possible D gene is TRBD1 (6 bases). Trimming removed 3 bases at V and 7 bases at J, with 18 bases between. Germline V CDR1 and CDR2: SGHTA, FQGNSA. The CDR3 runs to 15 residues. Here the CDR3 DNA reads TGTGCCAGCAGCTTGTTACAGGGTAGGTGGATTGAAGCTTTCTTT. Residues: CASSLLQGRWIEAFF. Together with reference TRBV7-2 and TRBJ1-1, the CDR3 gives the full variable domain: GAGVSQSPSNKVTEKGKDVELRCDPISGHTALYWYRQSLGQGLEFLIYFQGNSAPDKSGLPSDRFSAERTGGSVSTLTIQRTQQEDSAVYLCASSLLQGRWIEAFFGQGTRLTVV.

This clonotype has more than one count but fewer than ten. J is TRBJ2-5 and V is TRBV7-2, with 9 bases identical to TRBD2. The CDR3 runs 15 residues. V shed 5 bases, J shed 3 bases, and the junction held 7 bases outside the gene matches. CDR1 and CDR2 from the germline V gene are SGHTA and FQGNSA. This CDR3 reads CASSPRLAAEETQYF. CDR3 DNA: TGTGCCAGCAGCCCGAGACTAGCGGCCGAAGAGACCCAGTACTTC.

This rearrangement joins TRBV7-9 to TRBJ1-1; 10 nucleotides line up with TRBD1. The CDR3 consists of 12 residues. CDR1 and CDR2 from the germline V gene are SEHNR and FQNEAQ (reference sequence). The ends lost 5 bases at V and 10 bases at J; junction bases unmatched: 4. The CDR3 protein is CASSEGTGAAFF. The CDR3 region has the DNA TGTGCCAGCAGCGAGGGGACAGGGGCAGCTTTCTTT. The full variable domain, its missing parts supplied by reference TRBV7-9 and TRBJ1-1, is DTGVSQNPRHKITKRGQNVTFRCDPISEHNRLYWYRQTLGQGPEFLTYFQNEAQLEKSRLLSDRFSAERPKGSFSTLEIQRTEQGDSAMYLCASSEGTGAAFFGQGTRLTVV.

The chain joins TRBV11-3 to TRBJ2-1; TRBD2 matches at 8 bases. The V gene end was trimmed by 4 bases and the J gene end by 6 bases; junction bases not matched to a gene: 5. The germline V gene encodes CDR1 SGHNT and CDR2 YENEEA. The CDR3 consists of 14 residues. The CDR3 region is CASSYGRELNEQFF. The CDR3 DNA follows: TGTGCCAGCAGCTACGGGAGGGAGCTCAATGAGCAGTTCTTC. The variable domain in full, with the rest retrieved from reference TRBV11-3 and TRBJ2-1, is EAGVVQSPRYKIIEKKQPVAFWCNPISGHNTLYWYLQNLGQGPELLIRYENEEAVDDSQLPKDRFSAERLKGVDSTLKIQPAELGDSAVYLCASSYGRELNEQFFGPGTRLTVL.

This clonotype has a count of ten or more. The chain couples TRBV6-2 or TRBV6-3 to TRBJ2-7; tentatively, D is TRBD1 (5 bases). Germline values: CDR1 MNHEY, CDR2 SVGEGT. With 0 bases removed from V and 5 bases from J, the gap between germline ends came to 11 bases. This CDR3 comprises 14 residues. As DNA, the CDR3 is TGTGCCAGCAGTTACTCGAACAGGCCCGACGAGCAGTACTTC. Residues: CASSYSNRPDEQYF.